The 2 T cell receptor beta chains reported below all come from one sample, sequenced in a study of T cells in localized non-small cell lung cancer. Some clones are missing from TCRdb's copy, which holds only in-frame ones; the method was immunoSEQ multiplex PCR. The sample yields about 16,000 clones, 85% to 90% seen once. The sample consisted of peripheral blood, taken before any cancer treatment. The receptor source for this set is a male donor aged 60 or over with stage II squamous cell lung carcinoma.

The gene calls are TRBV6-1 and TRBJ1-3; D gene unclear. The CDR3 has 14 residues. V lost 8 bases, J lost 0 bases, and 11 bases lay in between. Germline CDR1 and CDR2: MNHNS and SASEGT. The DNA of the CDR3 is TGTGCCAGCCCCGGACGGCCCTCTGGAAACACCATATATTTT. Translating it yields CASPGRPSGNTIYF.

This clone has more than one count but fewer than ten. V gene TRBV7-2 combines with J gene TRBJ1-2; no clear D. The germline gives CDR1 SGHTA, CDR2 FQGNSA. The CDR3 contains 16 residues. V lost 1 base and J 0 bases, leaving 12 bases between the germline ends. In DNA form, the CDR3 reads TGTGCCAGCAGCTTAGGGCCCCAAGAAGCTAACTATGGCTACACCTTC. It yields the protein CASSLGPQEANYGYTF.